This record covers a single T cell receptor (beta chain). This sample is drawn from a study of CD8 T cells in Susac syndrome. The RNA input was about 0.5 to 1 ug, and it was reverse transcribed with random hexamers. TCRdb used MiXCR to reprocess the immunoSEQ multiplex PCR reads, holding one entry per CDR3 protein. The data show about 180,000 distinct CDR3 sequences, with 94% seen just once and 0.1% to 0.12% held by the top ten. The authors negatively isolated CD8+ and CD4+ T cells and FACS-enriched TEMRA cells. The receptor's source is a human donor with Susac syndrome. The sample consisted of CD4+ T cells from PBMCs.

This CDR3 reads CASSPRGRGGSVEQFF. Written as DNA, the CDR3 is TGTGCCAGCAGTCCCCGGGGTCGGGGGGGCTCGGTTGAGCAGTTCTTC. The chain is built from TRBV12-3 or TRBV12-4 and TRBJ2-1; the match to TRBD2 covers 8 bases. The CDR3 length is 16 residues. V dropped 5 bases and J dropped 9; count of bases not matched to a gene: 15.